This T cell receptor beta chain was captured in a study of shared clonotypes between healthy human individuals. Whole-study context: Donors were a couple of women and three men aged 18 to 49.

Original processing notes: With immunoSEQ giving junction-only sequences and no quality scores, filtering differed. Clones were sequenced by immunoSEQ multiplex PCR, and TCRdb holds only the in-frame ones, with some missing. Clone size and the V and J calls come from that table; the DNA yielded D and trimming. The sample lists 700,000 or so clones, about 78% occurring once. All the donors were Caucasian adults who lived in Nashville, Tennessee. Germline V CDR1 and CDR2: SGHAT, FQNNGV. The length of the CDR3 is 15 residues. The ends lost 5 bases at V and 2 bases at J; junction bases unmatched: 5. The sequenced sample consisted of memory CD4+ T cells sorted from blood. Subset noted: CD45RA-negative fraction. This clonotype was sampled from a woman in her 30s in good health. This chain uses TRBV11-2 with TRBJ2-2; 7 positions match TRBD2. In nucleotides, the CDR3 is TGTGCCAGCAGCAGCCCAGCGGGAAACACCGGGGAGCTGTTTTTT. It encodes CASSSPAGNTGELFF.